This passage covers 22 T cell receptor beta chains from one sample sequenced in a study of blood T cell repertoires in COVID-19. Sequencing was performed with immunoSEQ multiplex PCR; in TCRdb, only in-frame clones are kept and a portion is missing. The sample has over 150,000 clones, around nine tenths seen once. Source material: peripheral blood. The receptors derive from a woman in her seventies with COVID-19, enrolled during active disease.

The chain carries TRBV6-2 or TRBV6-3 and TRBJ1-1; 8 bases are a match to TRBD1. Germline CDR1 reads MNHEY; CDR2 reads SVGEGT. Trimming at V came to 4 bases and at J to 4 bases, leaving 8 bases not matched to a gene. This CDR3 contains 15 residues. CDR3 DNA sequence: TGTGCCAGCAGTTCCAACGGACAGGGATTCACTGAAGCTTTCTTT. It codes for CASSSNGQGFTEAFF.

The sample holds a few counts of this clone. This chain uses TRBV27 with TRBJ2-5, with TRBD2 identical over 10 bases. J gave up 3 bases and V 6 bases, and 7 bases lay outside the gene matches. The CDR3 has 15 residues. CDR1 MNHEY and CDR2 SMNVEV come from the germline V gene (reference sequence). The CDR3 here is CASRPMGTSEETQYF. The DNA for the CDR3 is TGTGCCAGCAGGCCGATGGGGACTAGCGAAGAGACCCAGTACTTC.

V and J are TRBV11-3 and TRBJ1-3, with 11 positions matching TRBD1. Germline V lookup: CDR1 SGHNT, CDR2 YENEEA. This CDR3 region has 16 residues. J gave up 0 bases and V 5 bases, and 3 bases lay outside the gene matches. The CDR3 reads CASSPGQGDSGNTIYF. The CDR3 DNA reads TGTGCCAGCAGCCCGGGACAGGGGGACTCTGGAAACACCATATATTTT.

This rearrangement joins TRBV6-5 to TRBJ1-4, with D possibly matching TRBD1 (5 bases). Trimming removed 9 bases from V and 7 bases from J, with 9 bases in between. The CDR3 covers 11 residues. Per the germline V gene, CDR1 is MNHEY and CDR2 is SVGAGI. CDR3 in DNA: TGTGCCAGTGGCAGGGTTGAAAAACTGTTTTTT. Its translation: CASGRVEKLFF.

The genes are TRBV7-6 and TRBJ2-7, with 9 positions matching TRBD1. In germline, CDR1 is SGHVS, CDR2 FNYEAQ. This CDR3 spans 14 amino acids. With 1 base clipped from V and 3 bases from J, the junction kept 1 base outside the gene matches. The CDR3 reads CASSLEDRGYEQYF. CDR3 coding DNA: TGTGCCAGCAGCTTAGAGGACAGGGGCTACGAGCAGTACTTC. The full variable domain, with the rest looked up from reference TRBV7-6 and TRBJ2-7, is GAGVSQSPRYKVTKRGQDVALRCDPISGHVSLYWYRQALGQGPEFLTYFNYEAQQDKSGLPNDRFSAERPEGSISTLTIQRTEQRDSAMYRCASSLEDRGYEQYFGPGTRLTVT.

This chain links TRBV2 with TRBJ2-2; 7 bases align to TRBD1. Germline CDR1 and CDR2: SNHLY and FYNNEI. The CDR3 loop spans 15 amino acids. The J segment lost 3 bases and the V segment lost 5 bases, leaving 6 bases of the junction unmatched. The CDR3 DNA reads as TGTGCCAGCAGTCCGACAGGGTACGACACCGGGGAGCTGTTTTTT. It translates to CASSPTGYDTGELFF. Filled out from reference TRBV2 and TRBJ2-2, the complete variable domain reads EPEVTQTPSHQVTQMGQEVILRCVPISNHLYFYWYRQILGQKVEFLVSFYNNEISEKSEIFDDQFSVERPDGSNFTLKIRSTKLEDSAMYFCASSPTGYDTGELFFGEGSRLTVL.

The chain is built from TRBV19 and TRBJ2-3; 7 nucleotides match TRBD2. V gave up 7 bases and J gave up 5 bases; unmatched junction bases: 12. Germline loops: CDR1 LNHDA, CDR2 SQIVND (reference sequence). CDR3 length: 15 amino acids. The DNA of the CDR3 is TGTGCCAGTACCCTGCGGGCGGGAGTAAAAGATACGCAGTATTTT. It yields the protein CASTLRAGVKDTQYF.

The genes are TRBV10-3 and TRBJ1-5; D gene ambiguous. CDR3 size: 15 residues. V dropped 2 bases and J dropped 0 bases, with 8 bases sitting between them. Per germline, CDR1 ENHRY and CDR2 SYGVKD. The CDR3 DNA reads TGTGCCATCAGTGAGGGTTCGGTTAGCAATCAGCCCCAGCATTTT. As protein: CAISEGSVSNQPQHF.

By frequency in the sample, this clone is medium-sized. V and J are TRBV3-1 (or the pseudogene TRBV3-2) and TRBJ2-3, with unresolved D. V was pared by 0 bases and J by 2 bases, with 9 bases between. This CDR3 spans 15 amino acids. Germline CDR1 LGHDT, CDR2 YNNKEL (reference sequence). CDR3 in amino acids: CASSQESYPTDTQYF. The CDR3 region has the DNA TGTGCCAGCAGCCAAGAAAGCTATCCCACAGATACGCAGTATTTT.

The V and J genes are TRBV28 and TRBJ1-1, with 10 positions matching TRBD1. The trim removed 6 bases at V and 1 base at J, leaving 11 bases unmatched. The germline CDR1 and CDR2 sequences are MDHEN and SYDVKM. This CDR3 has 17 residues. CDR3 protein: CASRLPWDRGRNTEAFF. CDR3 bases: TGTGCCAGCAGACTCCCCTGGGACAGGGGCCGGAACACTGAAGCTTTCTTT.

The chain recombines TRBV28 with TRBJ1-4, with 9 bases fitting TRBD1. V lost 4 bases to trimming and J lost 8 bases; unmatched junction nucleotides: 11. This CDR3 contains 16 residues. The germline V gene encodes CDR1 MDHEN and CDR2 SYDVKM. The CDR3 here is CASSSTRDRVGEKLFF. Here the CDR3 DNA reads TGTGCCAGCAGTTCGACTCGGGACAGGGTGGGCGAAAAACTGTTTTTT.

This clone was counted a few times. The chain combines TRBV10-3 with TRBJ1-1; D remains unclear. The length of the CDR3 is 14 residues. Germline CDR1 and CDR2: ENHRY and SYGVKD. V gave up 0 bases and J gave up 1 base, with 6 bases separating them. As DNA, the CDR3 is TGTGCCATCAGTGAGTCTTACAGGAACACTGAAGCTTTCTTT. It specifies CAISESYRNTEAFF.

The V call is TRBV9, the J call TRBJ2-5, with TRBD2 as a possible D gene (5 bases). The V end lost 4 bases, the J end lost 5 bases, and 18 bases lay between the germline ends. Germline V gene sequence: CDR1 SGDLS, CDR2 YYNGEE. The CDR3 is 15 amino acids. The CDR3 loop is CASSTRGGKIETQYF. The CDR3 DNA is TGTGCCAGCAGCACCCGAGGAGGCAAGATCGAGACCCAGTACTTC.

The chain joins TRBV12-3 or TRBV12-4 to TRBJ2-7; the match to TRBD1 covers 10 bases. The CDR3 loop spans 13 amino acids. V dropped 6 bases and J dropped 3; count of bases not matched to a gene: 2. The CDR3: CASRGTGVYEQYF. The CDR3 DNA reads TGTGCCAGCAGGGGGACAGGGGTCTACGAGCAGTACTTC.

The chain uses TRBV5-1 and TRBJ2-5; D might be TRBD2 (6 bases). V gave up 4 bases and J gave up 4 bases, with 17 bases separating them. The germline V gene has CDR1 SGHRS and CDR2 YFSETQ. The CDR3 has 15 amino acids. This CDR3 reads CASSHLEGRGETQYF. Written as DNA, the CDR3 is TGCGCCAGCAGCCACCTGGAGGGGCGCGGAGAGACCCAGTACTTC.

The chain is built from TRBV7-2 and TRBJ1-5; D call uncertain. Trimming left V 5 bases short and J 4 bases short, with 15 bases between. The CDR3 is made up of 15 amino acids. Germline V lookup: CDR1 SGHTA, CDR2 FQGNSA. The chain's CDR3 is CASSQSPGMNQPQHF. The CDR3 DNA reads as TGTGCCAGCAGCCAGAGCCCAGGTATGAATCAGCCCCAGCATTTT. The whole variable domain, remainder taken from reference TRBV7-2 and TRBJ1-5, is GAGVSQSPSNKVTEKGKDVELRCDPISGHTALYWYRQSLGQGLEFLIYFQGNSAPDKSGLPSDRFSAERTGGSVSTLTIQRTQQEDSAVYLCASSQSPGMNQPQHFGDGTRLSIL.

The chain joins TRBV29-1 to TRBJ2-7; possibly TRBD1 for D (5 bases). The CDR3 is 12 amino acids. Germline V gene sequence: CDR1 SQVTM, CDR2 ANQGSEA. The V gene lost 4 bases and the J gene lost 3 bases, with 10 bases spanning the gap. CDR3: CSVAGQLYEQYF. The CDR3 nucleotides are TGCAGCGTTGCAGGACAACTCTACGAGCAGTACTTC.

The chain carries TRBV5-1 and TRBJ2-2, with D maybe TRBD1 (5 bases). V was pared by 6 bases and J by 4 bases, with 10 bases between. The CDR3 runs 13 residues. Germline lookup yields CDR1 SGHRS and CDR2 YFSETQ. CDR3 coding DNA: TGCGCCAGCAAGGGGTTAGGCACCGGGGAGCTGTTTTTT. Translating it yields CASKGLGTGELFF. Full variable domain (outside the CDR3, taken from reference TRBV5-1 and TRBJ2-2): KAGVTQTPRYLIKTRGQQVTLSCSPISGHRSVSWYQQTPGQGLQFLFEYFSETQRNKGNFPGRFSGRQFSNSRSEMNVSTLELGDSALYLCASKGLGTGELFFGEGSRLTVL.

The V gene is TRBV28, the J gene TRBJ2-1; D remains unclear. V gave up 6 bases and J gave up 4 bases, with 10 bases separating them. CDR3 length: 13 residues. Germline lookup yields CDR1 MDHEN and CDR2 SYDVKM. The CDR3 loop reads CASRRLSYNEQFF. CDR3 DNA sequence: TGTGCCAGCAGGCGGTTGAGTTACAATGAGCAGTTCTTC. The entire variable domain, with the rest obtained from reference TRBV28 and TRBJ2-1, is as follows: DVKVTQSSRYLVKRTGEKVFLECVQDMDHENMFWYRQDPGLGLRLIYFSYDVKMKEKGDIPEGYSVSREKKERFSLILESASTNQTSMYLCASRRLSYNEQFFGPGTRLTVL.

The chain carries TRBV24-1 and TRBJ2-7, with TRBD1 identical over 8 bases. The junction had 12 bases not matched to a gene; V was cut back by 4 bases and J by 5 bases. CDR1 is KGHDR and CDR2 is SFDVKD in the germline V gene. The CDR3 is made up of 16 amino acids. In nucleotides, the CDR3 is TGTGCCACCAGTGACTCTCGGACAGGGAACATCCACGAGCAGTACTTC. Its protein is CATSDSRTGNIHEQYF.

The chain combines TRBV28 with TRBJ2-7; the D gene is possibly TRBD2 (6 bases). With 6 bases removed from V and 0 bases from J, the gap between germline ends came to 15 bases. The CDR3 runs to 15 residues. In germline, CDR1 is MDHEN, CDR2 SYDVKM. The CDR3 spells CASSRLSGVSYEQYF. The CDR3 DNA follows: TGTGCCAGCAGCCGATTATCGGGGGTCTCCTACGAGCAGTACTTC.

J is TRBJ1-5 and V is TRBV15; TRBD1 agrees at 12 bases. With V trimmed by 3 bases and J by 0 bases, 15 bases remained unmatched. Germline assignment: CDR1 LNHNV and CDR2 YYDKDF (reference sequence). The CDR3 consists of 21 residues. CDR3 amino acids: CATSRRRLGTGGSGSNQPQHF. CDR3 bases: TGTGCCACCAGCAGGCGAAGACTAGGGACAGGGGGCTCGGGTAGCAATCAGCCCCAGCATTTT.